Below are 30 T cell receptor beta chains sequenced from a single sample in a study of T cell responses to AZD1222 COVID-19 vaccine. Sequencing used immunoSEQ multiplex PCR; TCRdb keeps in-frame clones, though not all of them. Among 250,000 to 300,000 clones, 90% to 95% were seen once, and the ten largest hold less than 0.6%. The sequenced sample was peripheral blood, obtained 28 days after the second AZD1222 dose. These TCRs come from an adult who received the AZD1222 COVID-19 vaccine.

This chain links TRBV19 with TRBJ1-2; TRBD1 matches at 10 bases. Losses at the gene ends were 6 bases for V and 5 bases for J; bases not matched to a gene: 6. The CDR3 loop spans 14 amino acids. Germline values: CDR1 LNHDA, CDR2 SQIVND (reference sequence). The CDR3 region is CASRRQGAPYGYTF. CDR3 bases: TGTGCCAGTAGGAGACAGGGGGCGCCTTATGGCTACACCTTC.

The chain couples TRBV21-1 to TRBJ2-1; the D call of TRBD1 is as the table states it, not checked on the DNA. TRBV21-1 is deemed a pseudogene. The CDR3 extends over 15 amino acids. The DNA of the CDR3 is TGTGCCAGCAGCAAAGACAGGGGACTGAGCAATGAGCAGTTCTTC. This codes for CASSKDRGLSNEQFF.

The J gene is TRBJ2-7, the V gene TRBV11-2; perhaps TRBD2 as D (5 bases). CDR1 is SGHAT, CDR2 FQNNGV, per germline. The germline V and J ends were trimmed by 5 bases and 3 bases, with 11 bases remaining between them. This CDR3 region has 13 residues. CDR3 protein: CASSAGLNYEQYF. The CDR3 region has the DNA TGTGCCAGCAGCGCTGGACTCAACTACGAGCAGTACTTC.

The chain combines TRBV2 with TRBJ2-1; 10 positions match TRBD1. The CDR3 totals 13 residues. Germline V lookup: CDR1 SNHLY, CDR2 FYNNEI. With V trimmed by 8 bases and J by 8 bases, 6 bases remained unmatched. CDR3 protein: CASGPDRGHEQFF. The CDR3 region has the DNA TGTGCCAGCGGACCCGACAGGGGGCATGAGCAGTTCTTC.

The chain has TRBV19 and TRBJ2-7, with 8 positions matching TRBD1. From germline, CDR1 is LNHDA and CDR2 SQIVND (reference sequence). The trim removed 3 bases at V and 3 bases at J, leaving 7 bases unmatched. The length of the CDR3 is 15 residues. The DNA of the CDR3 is TGTGCCAGTAGTATGGGGCAGGGGGCTTTCTACGAGCAGTACTTC. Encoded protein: CASSMGQGAFYEQYF.

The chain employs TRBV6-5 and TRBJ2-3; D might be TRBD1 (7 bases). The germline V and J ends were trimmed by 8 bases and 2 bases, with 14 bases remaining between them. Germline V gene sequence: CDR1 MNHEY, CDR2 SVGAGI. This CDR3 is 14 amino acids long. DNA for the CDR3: TGTGCCAGCGAGGAGGGGGCGCCCACAGATACGCAGTATTTT. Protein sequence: CASEEGAPTDTQYF.

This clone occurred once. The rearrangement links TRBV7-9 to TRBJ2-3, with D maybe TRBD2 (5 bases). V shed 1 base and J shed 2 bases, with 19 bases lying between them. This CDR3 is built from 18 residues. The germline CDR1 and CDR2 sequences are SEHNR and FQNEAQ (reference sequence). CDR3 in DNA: TGTGCCAGCAGCTTAGAGAAGGGCTGGCGGGCCTACACAGATACGCAGTATTTT. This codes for CASSLEKGWRAYTDTQYF.

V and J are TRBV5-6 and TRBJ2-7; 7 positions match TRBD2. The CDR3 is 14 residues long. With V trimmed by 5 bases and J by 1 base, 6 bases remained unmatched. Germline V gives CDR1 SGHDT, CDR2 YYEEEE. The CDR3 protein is CASRGRGGSYEQYF. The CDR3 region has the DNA TGTGCCAGCAGAGGCCGCGGGGGATCCTACGAGCAGTACTTC. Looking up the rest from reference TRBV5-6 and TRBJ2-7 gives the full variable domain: DAGVTQSPTHLIKTRGQQVTLRCSPKSGHDTVSWYQQALGQGPQFIFQYYEEEERQRGNFPDRFSGHQFPNYSSELNVNALLLGDSALYLCASRGRGGSYEQYFGPGTRLTVT.

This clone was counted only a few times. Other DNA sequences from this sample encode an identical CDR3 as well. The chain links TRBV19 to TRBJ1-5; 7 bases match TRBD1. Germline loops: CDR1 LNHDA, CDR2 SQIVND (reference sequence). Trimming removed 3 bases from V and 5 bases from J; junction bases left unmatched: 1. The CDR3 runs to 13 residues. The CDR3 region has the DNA TGTGCCAGTAGTATCGACAGGGATCAGCCCCAGCATTTT. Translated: CASSIDRDQPQHF.

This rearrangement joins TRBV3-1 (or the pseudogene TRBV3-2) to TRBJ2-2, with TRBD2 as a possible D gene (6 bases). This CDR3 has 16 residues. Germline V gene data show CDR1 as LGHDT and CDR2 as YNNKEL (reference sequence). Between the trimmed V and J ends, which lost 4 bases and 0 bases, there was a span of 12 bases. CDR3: CASSRGTGPNTGELFF. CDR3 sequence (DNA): TGTGCCAGCAGCCGCGGGACCGGCCCGAACACCGGGGAGCTGTTTTTT.

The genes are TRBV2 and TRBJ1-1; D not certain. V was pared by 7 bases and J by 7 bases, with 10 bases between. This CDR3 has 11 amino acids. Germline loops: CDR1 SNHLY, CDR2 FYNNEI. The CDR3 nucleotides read TGTGCCAGCAATGGGCGGAATGAAGCTTTCTTT. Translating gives CASNGRNEAFF.

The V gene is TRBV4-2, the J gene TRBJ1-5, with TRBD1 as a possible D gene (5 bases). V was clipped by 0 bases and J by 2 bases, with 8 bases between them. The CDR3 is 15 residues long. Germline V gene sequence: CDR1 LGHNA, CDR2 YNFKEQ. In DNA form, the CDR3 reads TGTGCCAGCAGCCAAGATCAGGGAGGCAATCAGCCCCAGCATTTT. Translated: CASSQDQGGNQPQHF.

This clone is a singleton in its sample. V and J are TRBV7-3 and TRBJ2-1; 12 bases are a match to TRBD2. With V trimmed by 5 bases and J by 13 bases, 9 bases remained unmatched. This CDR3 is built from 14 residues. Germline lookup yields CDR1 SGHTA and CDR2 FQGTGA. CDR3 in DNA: TGTGCCAGCAGCATCACCGGGACTAGCGGGCCCCAGTTCTTC. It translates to CASSITGTSGPQFF.

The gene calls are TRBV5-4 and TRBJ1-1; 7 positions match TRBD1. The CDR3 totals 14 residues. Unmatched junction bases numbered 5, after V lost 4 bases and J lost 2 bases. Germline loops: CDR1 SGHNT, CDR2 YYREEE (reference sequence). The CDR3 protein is CASSPYRGNTEAFF. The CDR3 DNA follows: TGTGCCAGCAGCCCGTACAGGGGAAACACTGAAGCTTTCTTT.

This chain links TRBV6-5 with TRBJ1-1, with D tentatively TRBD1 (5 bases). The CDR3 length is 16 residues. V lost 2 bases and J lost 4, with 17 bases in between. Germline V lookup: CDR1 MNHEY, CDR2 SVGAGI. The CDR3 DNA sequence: TGTGCCAGCAGTTACCCGATTGGGGGGGTAGGCACTGAAGCTTTCTTT. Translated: CASSYPIGGVGTEAFF.

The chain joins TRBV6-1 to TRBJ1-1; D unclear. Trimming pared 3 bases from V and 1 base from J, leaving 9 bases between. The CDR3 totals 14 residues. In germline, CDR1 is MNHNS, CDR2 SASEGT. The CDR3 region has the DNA TGTGCCAGCAGTGACCTCGGGTCGAACACTGAAGCTTTCTTT. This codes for CASSDLGSNTEAFF.

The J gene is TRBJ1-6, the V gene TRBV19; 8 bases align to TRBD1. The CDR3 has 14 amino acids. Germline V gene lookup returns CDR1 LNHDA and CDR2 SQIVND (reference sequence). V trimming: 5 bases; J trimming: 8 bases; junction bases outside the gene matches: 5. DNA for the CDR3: TGTGCCAGTAGTCCGACAGGGGTAGATTCACCCCTCCACTTT. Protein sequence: CASSPTGVDSPLHF.

The CDR3: CASSLYRGRGSGANVLTF. The DNA for the CDR3 is TGTGCCAGCAGTTTATACAGGGGGCGAGGCTCTGGGGCCAACGTCCTGACTTTC. The V call is TRBV27, the J call TRBJ2-6, with 9 bases that match TRBD1. CDR1 is MNHEY and CDR2 is SMNVEV in the germline V gene (reference sequence). V gave up 1 base and J gave up 0 bases; unmatched junction bases: 4. The CDR3 length is 18 residues.

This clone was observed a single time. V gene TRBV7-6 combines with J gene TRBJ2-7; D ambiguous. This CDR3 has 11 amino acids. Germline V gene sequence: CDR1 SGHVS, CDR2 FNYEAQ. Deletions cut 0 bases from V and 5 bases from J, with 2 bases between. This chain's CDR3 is CASSLADEQYF. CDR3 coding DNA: TGTGCCAGCAGCTTAGCTGACGAGCAGTACTTC.

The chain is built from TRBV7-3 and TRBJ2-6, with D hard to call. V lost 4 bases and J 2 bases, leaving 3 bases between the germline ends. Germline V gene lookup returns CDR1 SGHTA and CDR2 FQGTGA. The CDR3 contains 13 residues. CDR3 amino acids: CASSWPGANVLTF. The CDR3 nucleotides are TGTGCCAGCAGCTGGCCTGGGGCCAACGTCCTGACTTTC.

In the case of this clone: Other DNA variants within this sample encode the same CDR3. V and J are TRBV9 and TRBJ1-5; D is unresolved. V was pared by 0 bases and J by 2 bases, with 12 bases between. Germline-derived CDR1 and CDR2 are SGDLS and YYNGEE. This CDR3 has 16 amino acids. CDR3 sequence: CASSVGPEGGNQPQHF. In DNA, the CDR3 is TGTGCCAGCAGCGTAGGCCCGGAAGGTGGCAATCAGCCCCAGCATTTT.

The CDR3 loop reads CASSPTGDSGELFF. DNA of the CDR3: TGTGCCAGCAGCCCGACAGGGGATTCCGGGGAGCTGTTTTTT. The gene calls are TRBV7-9 and TRBJ2-2, with 8 positions matching TRBD1. The CDR3 consists of 14 residues. V was pared by 5 bases and J by 6 bases, with 5 bases of the junction left unmatched. CDR1 SEHNR and CDR2 FQNEAQ come from the germline V gene (reference sequence).

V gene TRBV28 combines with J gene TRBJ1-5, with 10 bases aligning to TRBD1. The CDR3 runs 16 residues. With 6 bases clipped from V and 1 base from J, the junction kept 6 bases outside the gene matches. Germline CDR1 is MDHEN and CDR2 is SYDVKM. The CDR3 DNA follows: TGTGCCAGCAGCGCGACAGGGGGCGGAAGCAATCAGCCCCAGCATTTT. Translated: CASSATGGGSNQPQHF.

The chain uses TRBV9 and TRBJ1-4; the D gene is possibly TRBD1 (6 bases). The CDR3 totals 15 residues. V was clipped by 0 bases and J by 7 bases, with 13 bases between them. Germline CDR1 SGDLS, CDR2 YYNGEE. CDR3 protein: CASSVEGLRGEKLFF. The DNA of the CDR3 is TGTGCCAGCAGCGTAGAGGGACTCAGGGGTGAAAAACTGTTTTTT.

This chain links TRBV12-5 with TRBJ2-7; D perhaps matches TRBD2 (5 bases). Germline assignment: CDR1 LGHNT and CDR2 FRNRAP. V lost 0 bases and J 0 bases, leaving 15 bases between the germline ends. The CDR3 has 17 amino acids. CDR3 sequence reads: CASGLVQSGVNSYEQYF. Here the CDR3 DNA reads TGTGCTAGTGGTTTGGTACAAAGCGGAGTTAACTCCTACGAGCAGTACTTC.

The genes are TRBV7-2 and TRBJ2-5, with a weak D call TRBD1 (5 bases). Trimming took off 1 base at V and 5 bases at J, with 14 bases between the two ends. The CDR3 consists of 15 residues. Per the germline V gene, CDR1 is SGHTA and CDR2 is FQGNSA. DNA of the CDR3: TGTGCCAGCAGCTTAGAAGGGGAAGCATGGGAGACCCAGTACTTC. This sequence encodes CASSLEGEAWETQYF.

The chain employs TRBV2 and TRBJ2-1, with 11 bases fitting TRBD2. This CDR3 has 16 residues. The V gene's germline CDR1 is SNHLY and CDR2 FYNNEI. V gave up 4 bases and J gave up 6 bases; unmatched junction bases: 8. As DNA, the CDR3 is TGTGCCAGCAGTGCCCAACTAGCGGGAGACCTCAATGAGCAGTTCTTC. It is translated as CASSAQLAGDLNEQFF.

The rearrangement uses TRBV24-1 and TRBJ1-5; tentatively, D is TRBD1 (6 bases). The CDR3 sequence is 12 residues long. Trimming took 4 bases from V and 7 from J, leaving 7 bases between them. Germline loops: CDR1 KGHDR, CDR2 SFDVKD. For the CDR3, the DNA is TGTGCCACCAGTGACACAGGGCAGCCCCAGCATTTT. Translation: CATSDTGQPQHF.

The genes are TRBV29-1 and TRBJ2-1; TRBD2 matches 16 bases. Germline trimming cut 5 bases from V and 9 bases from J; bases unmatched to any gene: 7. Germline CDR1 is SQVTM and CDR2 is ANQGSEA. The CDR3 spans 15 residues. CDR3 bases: TGCAGCGTTTTTGGGACTAGCGGGGGGGCCGGTGAGCAGTTCTTC. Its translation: CSVFGTSGGAGEQFF.

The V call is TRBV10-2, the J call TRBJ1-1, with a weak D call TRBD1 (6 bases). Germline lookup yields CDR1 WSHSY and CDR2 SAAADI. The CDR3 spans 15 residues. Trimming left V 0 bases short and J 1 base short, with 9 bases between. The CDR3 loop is CASSESWGQNTEAFF. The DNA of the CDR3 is TGCGCCAGCAGTGAGTCGTGGGGGCAGAACACTGAAGCTTTCTTT.